Presented here are 7 T cell receptor beta chains from one specimen sequenced in a study of T cells in Graves' hyperthyroidism and ophthalmopathy. The source material, RNA transcripts, was used to amplify TCR beta CDR3 regions. First-round RT-PCR targeting the TCR CDR3 was performed with the HTBI primer set. A single record per CDR3 protein comes from TCRdb applying MiXCR to the multiplex PCR reads. The table includes around 520,000 distinct CDR3 sequences, less than 25% detected once. Sequencing input: blood. These TCRs come from a woman aged 25 to 39 with Graves' ophthalmopathy.

In this sample, this clonotype turned up once. The chain joins TRBV19 to TRBJ2-2; D perhaps matches TRBD1 (6 bases). Deletions cut 3 bases from V and 7 bases from J, with 15 bases between. The germline V gene encodes CDR1 LNHDA and CDR2 SQIVND (reference sequence). The CDR3 sequence is 15 residues long. This CDR3 reads CASSIPTGFGGELFF. CDR3 sequence (DNA): TGTGCCAGTAGTATCCCAACAGGGTTCGGCGGGGAGCTGTTTTTT. The variable domain in full, with the rest retrieved from reference TRBV19 and TRBJ2-2, is DGGITQSPKYLFRKEGQNVTLSCEQNLNHDAMYWYRQDPGQGLRLIYYSQIVNDFQKGDIAEGYSVSREKKESFPLTVTSAQKNPTAFYLCASSIPTGFGGELFFGEGSRLTVL.

This clonotype was detected ten times or more. V and J are TRBV20-1 and TRBJ2-7; D is possibly TRBD1 (5 bases). Germline V gene sequence: CDR1 DFQATT, CDR2 SNEGSKA (reference sequence). Trimming stripped 2 bases from V and 3 bases from J, with 11 bases between. The CDR3 consists of 13 residues. The CDR3 bases are TGCAGTGCTAGACGAGGACAAAGCTACGAGCAGTACTTC. Translated, it gives CSARRGQSYEQYF.

This clonotype was observed at least ten times. The chain recombines TRBV6-1 with TRBJ1-1; TRBD1 might be the D (5 bases). From germline, CDR1 is MNHNS and CDR2 SASEGT. CDR3 size: 15 residues. The V end was cut by 4 bases, the J end by 0 bases, with 12 bases between. Here the CDR3 reads CASSGHTGVNTEAFF. For the CDR3, the DNA is TGTGCCAGCAGTGGCCATACGGGGGTGAACACTGAAGCTTTCTTT.

This clonotype was found many times. V and J are TRBV28 and TRBJ2-5, with 9 positions matching TRBD2. V shed 5 bases and J 5 bases; nucleotides not matched to a gene: 9. Looked up from germline, CDR1 is MDHEN and CDR2 is SYDVKM. The CDR3 spans 15 residues. CDR3 DNA: TGTGCCAGCAGTCCGGGGACTAGCATCGGGGAGACCCAGTACTTC. This codes for CASSPGTSIGETQYF.

This clonotype was found many times. The chain joins TRBV9 to TRBJ1-2, with 8 bases lining up with TRBD1. V dropped 0 bases and J dropped 5; count of bases not matched to a gene: 6. The CDR3 has 15 residues. CDR1 SGDLS and CDR2 YYNGEE come from the germline V gene. The CDR3 nucleotides read TGTGCCAGCAGCGTAGAGGCAGGGGGCTGGTATGGCTACACCTTC. It specifies CASSVEAGGWYGYTF.

This chain uses TRBV12-3 or TRBV12-4 with TRBJ1-3, with D unclear. This CDR3 has 15 residues. V lost 7 bases to trimming and J lost 3 bases, with 16 bases between them. CDR3 in amino acids: CASKFNLGGGNTIYF. The DNA for the CDR3 is TGTGCCAGCAAATTTAATCTGGGTGGTGGAAACACCATATATTTT.

This chain connects TRBV6-1 to TRBJ2-1; TRBD2 matches at 10 bases. J was trimmed by 9 bases and V by 6 bases; bases with no gene match: 8. The CDR3 runs to 14 residues. Germline V gene sequence: CDR1 MNHNS, CDR2 SASEGT. This CDR3 is CASSKSGGASEQFF. The DNA of the CDR3 is TGTGCCAGCAGCAAAAGCGGGGGGGCCAGTGAGCAGTTCTTC.